The next 24 T cell receptor beta chains were all read from a single sample in a study of T-cell memory formation after mild COVID-19. One entry per CDR3 protein, called by TCRdb with MiXCR from the 5' RACE reads. The table lists 350,000 to 500,000 distinct CDR3 sequences, roughly 20% of them singletons. The material sequenced was PBMCs or a T cell subset sorted from them (not recorded which). These receptors were taken from an adult woman who had mild COVID-19 (a few samples of this study predate the infection). Cell type and time point are not known.

This clonotype was observed a handful of times. The genes are TRBV20-1 and TRBJ2-7; D is perhaps TRBD1 (6 bases). The CDR3 sequence is 13 residues long. The V end lost 6 bases, the J end lost 4 bases, and 16 bases lay between the germline ends. Germline V gene data show CDR1 as DFQATT and CDR2 as SNEGSKA (reference sequence). Written as DNA, the CDR3 is TGCAGTGCAAGGACCGGGACACATTACGAGCAGTACTTC. It encodes CSARTGTHYEQYF.

In this sample, this clonotype turned up a few times. This chain joins TRBV7-8 and TRBJ1-2; TRBD1 might be the D (5 bases). In germline, CDR1 is SGHVS, CDR2 FQNEAQ. V was pared by 4 bases and J by 5 bases, with 11 bases between. The CDR3 runs to 13 residues. The CDR3 is CASSSQGRYGYTF. Here the CDR3 DNA reads TGTGCCAGCAGCTCTCAGGGACGGTATGGCTACACCTTC.

J is TRBJ1-2 and V is TRBV5-1; D ambiguous. V was cut by 5 bases and J by 4 bases, with 18 bases left in between. The CDR3 totals 15 residues. The germline CDR1 and CDR2 sequences are SGHRS and YFSETQ. CDR3 DNA sequence: TGCGCCAGCAGTTATGGGGAAGTGGAACTCTATGGCTACACCTTC. Its protein is CASSYGEVELYGYTF.

This clonotype has only a few counts. This chain joins TRBV7-3 and TRBJ2-7; the match to TRBD2 covers 9 bases. The J segment lost 4 bases and the V segment lost 5 bases, leaving 9 bases of the junction unmatched. This CDR3 comprises 15 residues. CDR1 and CDR2 from the germline V gene are SGHTA and FQGTGA. This CDR3 reads CASSPLGGREYEQYF. The CDR3 bases are TGTGCCAGCAGCCCCCTTGGCGGGAGGGAGTACGAGCAGTACTTC.

This clonotype was picked up one time. The chain combines TRBV5-4 with TRBJ2-7; D may be TRBD1 (6 bases). V lost 2 bases to trimming and J lost 2 bases, with 11 bases between them. The length of the CDR3 is 14 residues. Germline CDR1 reads SGHNT; CDR2 reads YYREEE (reference sequence). The CDR3 protein is CASSFGQKPYEQYF. In nucleotides, the CDR3 is TGTGCCAGCAGCTTTGGACAGAAACCCTACGAGCAGTACTTC.

The V call is TRBV6-5, the J call TRBJ1-1; D unresolved. Germline V gene data show CDR1 as MNHEY and CDR2 as SVGAGI. The CDR3 runs to 13 residues. V lost 0 bases, J lost 3 bases, and 5 bases lay in between. The CDR3 is CASSYSKDTEAFF. DNA for the CDR3: TGTGCCAGCAGTTACTCGAAGGACACTGAAGCTTTCTTT.

The chain links TRBV7-9 to TRBJ2-7; 11 nucleotides align to TRBD1. The CDR3 sequence is 14 residues long. Looked up from germline, CDR1 is SEHNR and CDR2 is FQNEAQ (reference sequence). Trimming removed 11 bases from V and 1 base from J; junction bases left unmatched: 7. CDR3 bases: TGTGCCGGTACTGGACAGGGGGCTTCCTACGAGCAGTACTTC. This translates into CAGTGQGASYEQYF. Drawing the rest from reference TRBV7-9 and TRBJ2-7, the complete variable domain is DTGVSQNPRHKITKRGQNVTFRCDPISEHNRLYWYRQTLGQGPEFLTYFQNEAQLEKSRLLSDRFSAERPKGSFSTLEIQRTEQGDSAMYLCAGTGQGASYEQYFGPGTRLTVT.

This clonotype has a handful of counts. The CDR3 nucleotides are TGCAGCGCCCGGAGTAATCTGAACACCGGGGAGCTGTTTTTT. Translation: CSARSNLNTGELFF. This sequence joins TRBV29-1 and TRBJ2-2; D unresolved. CDR1 SQVTM and CDR2 ANQGSEA come from the germline V gene. The CDR3 has 14 amino acids. The V end lost 7 bases, the J end lost 1 base, and 13 bases lay between the germline ends.

The chain recombines TRBV2 with TRBJ2-1; D ambiguous. The germline V and J ends were trimmed by 6 bases and 5 bases, with 5 bases remaining between them. CDR3 length: 11 amino acids. Per germline, CDR1 SNHLY and CDR2 FYNNEI. In nucleotides, the CDR3 is TGTGCCAGCAGGGCTGACAATGAGCAGTTCTTC. Protein product: CASRADNEQFF.

The chain has TRBV11-2 and TRBJ1-3; D unresolved. CDR1 and CDR2 (germline): SGHAT, FQNNGV. The CDR3 contains 16 residues. Trimming pared 0 bases from V and 0 bases from J, leaving 9 bases between. CDR3 loop: CASSLESQLSGNTIYF. For the CDR3, the DNA is TGTGCCAGCAGCTTAGAGTCGCAGCTCTCTGGAAACACCATATATTTT.

This clonotype appeared a few times. The chain links TRBV5-1 to TRBJ2-1; tentative D call: TRBD1 (5 bases). The CDR3 is 14 residues long. Trimming stripped 2 bases from V and 5 bases from J, with 11 bases between. Germline CDR1 reads SGHRS; CDR2 reads YFSETQ. The CDR3 loop is CASSLGALDNEQFF. Here the CDR3 DNA reads TGCGCCAGCAGCTTAGGGGCACTTGACAATGAGCAGTTCTTC.

Of note for this clonotype: An end of the junction differs from the germline gene, which may be a read error. The V call is TRBV12-3 or TRBV12-4, the J call TRBJ2-3, with TRBD2 matching 10 bases. The CDR3 length is 15 residues. DNA for the CDR3: TGTGCCAGCAGTCTAGCGGGAGATACCACAGATACGCAGTATTTT. This sequence encodes CASSLAGDTTDTQYF.

This clonotype has more than one count but fewer than ten. V and J are TRBV3-1 and TRBJ2-7; the match to TRBD1 covers 11 bases. V shed 4 bases and J 4 bases; nucleotides not matched to a gene: 9. Germline values: CDR1 LGHDT, CDR2 YNNKEL (reference sequence). The length of the CDR3 is 16 residues. The CDR3 region is CASSLSGTGGLYEQYF. The CDR3 coding sequence is TGTGCCAGCAGCCTCTCCGGGACAGGGGGTTTATACGAGCAGTACTTC.

This clonotype was counted only a few times. V is TRBV7-2 and J is TRBJ2-7, with 11 bases aligning to TRBD2. The CDR3 consists of 15 residues. V was pared by 6 bases and J by 3 bases, with 7 bases of the junction left unmatched. Germline V gene lookup returns CDR1 SGHTA and CDR2 FQGNSA. The CDR3 loop reads CASSSTSGRLYEQYF. Here the CDR3 DNA reads TGTGCCAGCAGTTCTACTAGCGGGAGACTCTACGAGCAGTACTTC.

This clonotype was seen more than once but under ten times. This chain joins TRBV5-1 and TRBJ2-7; D call uncertain. There are 13 residues in the CDR3. Germline V lookup: CDR1 SGHRS, CDR2 YFSETQ. V shed 0 bases and J shed 7 bases, with 11 bases lying between them. CDR3 protein: CASSLETSWEQYF. CDR3 nucleotide sequence: TGCGCCAGCAGCTTGGAGACAAGCTGGGAGCAGTACTTC.

The chain recombines TRBV29-1 with TRBJ2-7; TRBD1 agrees at 11 bases. This CDR3 comprises 17 residues. J gave up 3 bases and V 1 base, and 11 bases lay outside the gene matches. Germline lookup yields CDR1 SQVTM and CDR2 ANQGSEA. Here the CDR3 reads CSVEALGQGVSYYEQYF. DNA of the CDR3: TGCAGCGTTGAAGCTTTGGGACAGGGGGTATCGTACTACGAGCAGTACTTC.

The chain has TRBV11-2 and TRBJ2-1; D gene ambiguous. V shed 3 bases and J shed 7 bases, with 19 bases lying between them. This CDR3 has 16 residues. In germline, CDR1 is SGHAT, CDR2 FQNNGV. This CDR3 is CASSFWVAEARNEQFF. CDR3 nucleotides: TGTGCCAGCAGCTTTTGGGTGGCGGAAGCGAGGAATGAGCAGTTCTTC.

The genes are TRBV7-3 and TRBJ2-2; TRBD2 aligns across 13 bases. Germline-derived CDR1 and CDR2 are SGHTA and FQGTGA. This CDR3 comprises 15 residues. Germline trimming cut 4 bases from V and 8 bases from J; bases unmatched to any gene: 4. In nucleotides, the CDR3 is TGTGCCAGCAGCTGGACTAGCGGGGGAAATGGGGAGCTGTTTTTT. Its translation: CASSWTSGGNGELFF. Together with reference TRBV7-3 and TRBJ2-2, the CDR3 gives the full variable domain: GAGVSQTPSNKVTEKGKYVELRCDPISGHTALYWYRQSLGQGPEFLIYFQGTGAADDSGLPNDRFFAVRPEGSVSTLKIQRTERGDSAVYLCASSWTSGGNGELFFGEGSRLTVL.

The CDR3 here is CASSPTGKTNTGELFF. The CDR3 region has the DNA TGTGCCAGCAGCCCGACAGGGAAGACGAACACCGGGGAGCTGTTTTTT. This chain connects TRBV7-9 to TRBJ2-2; 7 bases are a match to TRBD1. With 5 bases clipped from V and 0 bases from J, the junction kept 6 bases outside the gene matches. The germline V gene encodes CDR1 SEHNR and CDR2 FQNEAQ (reference sequence). The CDR3 spans 16 residues.

The chain joins TRBV12-3 or TRBV12-4 to TRBJ2-7; D not resolved. Trimming left V 6 bases short and J 6 bases short, with 15 bases between. The CDR3 extends over 13 amino acids. The CDR3 reads CASSPTGPREQYF. The DNA of the CDR3 is TGTGCCAGCAGCCCCACCGGGCCACGCGAGCAGTACTTC.

This clonotype appeared once. The chain combines TRBV20-1 with TRBJ1-1, with TRBD1 as a possible D gene (5 bases). The CDR3 contains 12 residues. In germline, CDR1 is DFQATT, CDR2 SNEGSKA (reference sequence). V lost 3 bases and J lost 4, with 9 bases in between. DNA of the CDR3: TGCAGTGCTAGGCCCGGGGGCACTGAAGCTTTCTTT. Translation gives CSARPGGTEAFF.

The table lists this clonotype with a few counts. The chain couples TRBV9 to TRBJ2-5, with D tentatively TRBD1 or TRBD2 (5 bases each). The V end was cut by 0 bases, the J end by 5 bases, with 26 bases between. Germline-derived CDR1 and CDR2 are SGDLS and YYNGEE. The CDR3 covers 19 residues. This CDR3 is CASSVAPGPGPPQSETQYF. CDR3 coding DNA: TGTGCCAGCAGCGTAGCCCCAGGGCCGGGACCCCCCCAGTCTGAGACCCAGTACTTC.

This sequence joins TRBV24-1 and TRBJ2-7; tentatively, D is TRBD2 (5 bases). The germline V gene has CDR1 KGHDR and CDR2 SFDVKD. The CDR3 sequence is 15 residues long. The V and J ends lost 4 bases and 0 bases respectively, with 12 bases between them. The CDR3 protein is CATSETTGSSYEQYF. CDR3 coding DNA: TGTGCCACCAGTGAGACGACTGGGAGCTCCTACGAGCAGTACTTC.

The genes are TRBV9 and TRBJ2-5; D call uncertain. Trimming stripped 4 bases from V and 1 base from J, with 5 bases between. Germline CDR1 and CDR2: SGDLS and YYNGEE. The CDR3 runs 12 residues. The CDR3, as DNA: TGTGCCAGCAGCACCTTCCAAGAGACCCAGTACTTC. Translation gives CASSTFQETQYF.